A selection of T cell receptor beta chains follows, all from one sample in a study of OX40 agonist ivuxolimab in advanced cancers. Only in-frame clones appear in the TCRdb table, and some are missing; sequencing was by immunoSEQ multiplex PCR. Here the sample spans some 140,000 clones, just over 90% being singletons. The sample was CD4+ or CD8+ T cells sorted from blood, taken in a trial of the OX40 agonist ivuxolimab. These TCRs come from an adult with an advanced solid tumor such as melanoma, head and neck, liver or kidney cancer. Each CDR3 is given with its conserved first and last residue. D genes are given only for firm matches. Rows may omit the clone size; those that give it use once, few, many or a size class.

TRBV28	TRBJ1-2	few	.	CASREFVYTF	TGTGCCAGCAGGGAGTTTGTCTACACCTTC
TRBV6-1	TRBJ2-1	.	TRBD2	CASTEAKAGDNEQFF	TGTGCCAGCACCGAAGCCAAAGCGGGGGACAATGAGCAGTTCTTC
TRBV12-5	TRBJ2-7	.	TRBD1	CASGSGTVVAYEQYF	TGTGCTAGTGGTTCCGGGACAGTTGTTGCCTACGAGCAGTACTTC
TRBV4-1	TRBJ1-4	.	.	CASSQVGGGPGEKLFF	TGCGCCAGCAGCCAAGTGGGGGGGGGCCCTGGAGAAAAACTGTTTTTT
TRBV7-7	TRBJ2-2	.	.	CASSPGGQRSNTGELFF	TGTGCTAGCAGCCCTGGCGGGCAGCGTTCGAACACCGGGGAGCTGTTTTTT
TRBV9	TRBJ1-2	few	.	CASSVDYGNYGYTF	TGTGCCAGCAGCGTAGACTACGGTAACTATGGCTACACCTTC
TRBV4-1	TRBJ2-7	.	TRBD1	CASSQETGAYEQYF	TGCGCCAGCAGCCAAGAGACAGGGGCCTACGAGCAGTACTTC
TRBV6-1	TRBJ1-4	.	.	CASSVTLTEKLFF	TGTGCCAGCAGTGTGACACTGACTGAAAAACTGTTTTTT
TRBV15	TRBJ2-7	.	.	CATSRGRGRYEQYF	TGTGCCACCAGCAGAGGTCGGGGGAGGTACGAGCAGTACTTC
TRBV28	TRBJ1-2	once	.	CASSLRQNYGYTF	TGTGCCAGCAGTTTAAGACAGAACTATGGCTACACCTTC
TRBV18	TRBJ2-7	.	TRBD2	CASSPTSGSYEQYF	TGTGCCAGCTCCCCCACTAGCGGCTCCTACGAGCAGTACTTC
TRBV29-1	TRBJ2-7	.	.	CSARAQGYEQYF	TGCAGCGCTAGAGCACAGGGATACGAGCAGTACTTC
TRBV27	TRBJ2-1	.	TRBD2	CASSETSAGYNEQFF	TGTGCCAGCAGTGAGACTAGCGCGGGATACAATGAGCAGTTCTTC
TRBV6-6	TRBJ2-5	.	TRBD1	CASDMDRLQETQYF	TGTGCCAGCGATATGGACAGGCTCCAAGAGACCCAGTACTTC
TRBV28	TRBJ2-7	.	TRBD1	CASSFNDRGLSYEQYF	TGTGCCAGCAGTTTCAACGACAGGGGGCTTTCCTACGAGCAGTACTTC
TRBV5-5	TRBJ2-2	.	.	CASSLVAVEATGELFF	TGTGCCAGCAGCCTCGTAGCGGTCGAAGCCACCGGGGAGCTGTTTTTT
TRBV6-1	TRBJ1-4	.	.	CASSEAPGVGVEKLFF	TGTGCCAGCAGTGAAGCCCCAGGGGTTGGTGTTGAAAAACTGTTTTTT
TRBV5-6	TRBJ1-5	.	.	CASSSGTGQPQHF	TGTGCCAGCAGTTCAGGGACGGGTCAGCCCCAGCATTTT
TRBV5-1	TRBJ2-7	.	TRBD1	CASSPWTGPNYEQYF	TGCGCCAGCAGCCCCTGGACAGGGCCAAACTACGAGCAGTACTTC
TRBV5-1	TRBJ2-3	.	.	CASSAPFERGTDTQYF	TGCGCCAGCTCCGCACCATTTGAGCGGGGCACAGATACGCAGTATTTT
TRBV7-8	TRBJ1-1	.	.	CASSLGENTEAFF	TGTGCCAGCAGCTTAGGTGAGAACACTGAAGCTTTCTTT
TRBV27	TRBJ2-6	.	.	CASSPPWDSGANVLTF	TGTGCCAGCAGCCCCCCCTGGGACTCTGGGGCCAACGTCCTGACTTTC
TRBV2	TRBJ2-3	.	TRBD2	CASGQLAGGADTQYF	TGTGCCAGCGGACAACTAGCGGGAGGAGCAGATACGCAGTATTTT
TRBV25-1	TRBJ1-4	.	.	CASSEYQVEKLFF	TGTGCCAGCAGTGAATACCAGGTTGAAAAACTGTTTTTT
TRBV27	TRBJ1-1	few	.	CASSLAQYRTEAFF	TGTGCCAGCAGTTTAGCTCAGTACCGAACTGAAGCTTTCTTT
TRBV15	TRBJ2-7	.	.	CATSRGGGTPAGEQYF	TGTGCCACCAGCAGAGGAGGCGGGACCCCCGCGGGCGAGCAGTACTTC
TRBV9	TRBJ1-1	few	TRBD1	CASSGTGGTEAFF	TGTGCCAGCAGCGGTACAGGGGGCACTGAAGCTTTCTTT
TRBV7-9	TRBJ2-2	.	.	CASSRQGGNTGELFF	TGTGCCAGCAGCCGACAGGGAGGAAACACCGGGGAGCTGTTTTTT
TRBV5-6	TRBJ1-3	few	.	CASSLVPGPLSGNTIYF	TGTGCCAGCAGCTTGGTTCCAGGACCCCTCTCTGGAAACACCATATATTTT
TRBV2	TRBJ1-2	.	TRBD1	CASSADRQGNYGYTF	TGTGCCAGCAGTGCCGACCGACAGGGGAACTATGGCTACACCTTC
TRBV19	TRBJ1-2	.	TRBD1	CASSTLGQGANYGYTF	TGTGCCAGTAGTACCTTGGGACAGGGTGCCAACTATGGCTACACCTTC
TRBV5-4	TRBJ2-5	.	TRBD1	CASSLDRGQETQYF	TGTGCCAGCAGCTTGGACAGGGGGCAAGAGACCCAGTACTTC
TRBV9	TRBJ2-7	.	TRBD2	CASSVEASGRDEQYF	TGTGCCAGCAGCGTAGAGGCAAGCGGGAGAGACGAGCAGTACTTC
TRBV5-4	TRBJ1-2	once	.	CASSLAGDGYTF	TGTGCCAGCAGCTTGGCAGGGGATGGCTACACCTTC
TRBV7-2	TRBJ2-5	.	TRBD2	CASSSLAGGPPQYF	TGTGCCAGCAGCTCTCTAGCGGGAGGGCCTCCCCAGTACTTC
TRBV11-3	TRBJ2-5	.	TRBD1	CASTGTGGRETQYF	TGTGCCAGCACCGGGACAGGGGGTCGAGAGACCCAGTACTTC
TRBV4-3	TRBJ1-3	.	TRBD1	CASSQDPWDRSDSGNTIYF	TGCGCCAGCAGCCAAGATCCGTGGGACAGATCCGACTCTGGAAACACCATATATTTT
TRBV7-3	TRBJ2-1	.	TRBD2	CASSSSGSGYNEQFF	TGTGCCAGCAGCAGTAGCGGGAGCGGATACAATGAGCAGTTCTTC
TRBV28	TRBJ1-2	.	.	CATPRGRGDTSGYTF	TGTGCCACCCCCCGTGGGAGAGGTGATACCTCTGGCTACACCTTC
TRBV5-1	TRBJ1-5	.	TRBD1	CASSPGQEGQPQHF	TGCGCCAGCAGCCCTGGACAGGAAGGTCAGCCCCAGCATTTT
TRBV7-2	TRBJ1-5	.	.	CASSLGRDQPQHF	TGTGCCAGCAGCTTAGGGAGGGATCAGCCCCAGCATTTT
TRBV29-1	TRBJ2-3	.	TRBD2	CSVAGTSASTDTQYF	TGCAGCGTTGCCGGGACTAGCGCCTCCACAGATACGCAGTATTTT
TRBV4-2	TRBJ2-5	.	.	CATEGRQQETQYF	TGTGCCACCGAGGGACGGCAACAAGAGACCCAGTACTTC
TRBV30	TRBJ1-3	.	.	CAWTHRATAGNTIYF	TGTGCCTGGACCCACCGGGCGACGGCTGGAAACACCATATATTTT
TRBV4-3	TRBJ2-5	.	TRBD2	CASSQGLAGETQYF	TGCGCCAGCAGCCAAGGACTAGCGGGGGAGACCCAGTACTTC
TRBV25-1	TRBJ1-1	.	.	CASSGGIVGTFF	TGTGCCAGCAGTGGAGGGATCGTCGGGACTTTCTTT
TRBV12-5	TRBJ2-1	.	.	CASGSWTERRREQFF	TGTGCTAGTGGTTCCTGGACAGAACGTCGGCGTGAGCAGTTCTTC
TRBV7-9	TRBJ2-1	.	.	CASSPRGDSLNEQFF	TGTGCCAGCAGCCCCAGGGGGGACTCCCTCAATGAGCAGTTCTTC
TRBV2	TRBJ2-2	.	.	CASSGWVTGELFF	TGTGCCAGCAGCGGCTGGGTTACCGGGGAGCTGTTTTTT
TRBV11-2	TRBJ2-7	.	.	CASSVLGSYEQYF	TGTGCCAGCAGCGTACTCGGTTCTTACGAGCAGTACTTC